This TCR beta chain was captured by sequencing in a study of T cells in localized non-small cell lung cancer. Germline V gene lookup returns CDR1 LNHNV and CDR2 YYDKDF (reference sequence). J gave up 5 bases and V 5 bases, and 11 bases lay outside the gene matches. The CDR3 sequence is 15 residues long. Study findings and constraints: Median detection of top 100 tumor clones in adjacent lung was 57 clones. Uninvolved adjacent lung had more T cell clonality than any other tissue, topping tumor.

Comments on this clone: Its antigen is not identified.

The assay was immunoSEQ multiplex PCR, and TCRdb's table has in-frame clones only and misses some. The sample has roughly 35,000 clones; 92% are singletons. The genes are TRBV15 and TRBJ2-7; 8 bases match TRBD1. The input for sequencing was peripheral blood, taken before any cancer treatment. This receptor was identified in a female donor of 60 years or more with stage I lung adenocarcinoma. The CDR3 DNA reads TGTGCCACCAGCGAGGCAGGGGGCGCGAGGGACGAGCAGTACTTC. As protein: CATSEAGGARDEQYF. The full variable domain, rest sourced from reference TRBV15 and TRBJ2-7, is DAMVIQNPRYQVTQFGKPVTLSCSQTLNHNVMYWYQQKSSQAPKLLFHYYDKDFNNEADTPDNFQSRRPNTSFCFLDIRSPGLGDTAMYLCATSEAGGARDEQYFGPGTRLTVT.